This TCR beta chain was observed in a study of T cell responses to AZD1222 COVID-19 vaccine (dated by TCRdb to 2020 to 2023). For context, the study as a whole: TCR sequencing covered 233 trial participants: about 210 given two doses of AZD1222 and 26 given two doses of MenACWY control vaccine. Trial participants were enrolled by age into subgroups of 18-55, 56-69 and 70-plus years, and approximately 150, 30 and 60 TCR-sequenced participants, respectively, were included in these subgroups.

The intended sense of this specimen's time point label: about 28 days (+/-7) after the second vaccine dose. Because spike-specific TCR depth and breadth did not differ between the two schedules, AZD1222 recipients who got a second dose at roughly 4 weeks were pooled with those who got a second dose at roughly 12 weeks. Vaccinee samples were obtained from the UK trials COV001 and COV002, which included a single-blind randomized controlled phase 2/3 trial of AZD1222 (ChAdOx1 nCoV-19) in healthy adults. For TCRbeta chain sequencing, PBMC samples from trial participants were taken at day 0 and at day 28 after the second dose. The germline V gene specifies SGHTA as CDR1 and FQGNSA as CDR2. Measured from the cysteine to the phenylalanine, the CDR3 is 15 residues long. The CDR3 DNA has 45 bases and is translated from base 1. Relative to germline, V is 1 base shorter and J is 8 bases shorter, with 14 bases between their ends.

The CDR3 regions of human TCRbeta chains were analyzed by immunosequencing. The study's own analysis went as follows. Repertoire TCRs were checked for matches against a reference library of SARS-CoV-2-specific TCRs that had been generated using the MIRA antigen-specificity platform. Breadth was defined as the fraction of unique TCRs that were SARS-CoV-2-associated, and depth was defined as the fraction of total T cells that were SARS-CoV-2-associated. Each spike-specific TCR was assigned to its reactive spike region and to a CD4 or CD8 class using the MIRA data. Log10-transformed breadth and depth values were compared by one-way ANOVA with Sidak's multiple comparisons tests. TCRdb stores this immuneACCESS table with in-frame sequences only. Part of the clones is absent; in the studies checked, under half of the shortfall reflects unresolved V genes, and no reason is known for the rest. The V and J calls and the clone size are those of that table, but D and trimming were determined from the DNA. This sample is represented by some 200,000 clones; about nine tenths of them were singletons. The biggest ten clones account for 1.5% to 2% of the sample.

As regards this clone: Its cognate antigen has yet to be identified. No per-base quality is available; no much larger clone lies one base away.

The study at large found these results: Because no day 14 peak-response samples were available, repertoires were characterized only after the peak T cell response. The 56-69-year group was small, and its depth increase did not reach significance, likely because of low power. Vaccine-associated CD4 TCRs spanned the whole spike protein, with dominant responses in regions 160-218 and 743-854. Participants were mostly white British, with more females than males. The authors suggested clonal diversity may have been underestimated. Nearly half of unique spike-specific TCRs reportedly recognized epitopes outside regions mutated in the B.1.351 and B.1.1.7 variants. A significant rise in spike-specific TCR breadth and depth was observed after two AZD1222 doses relative to day 0 and relative to MenACWY recipients. Conclusions about previously exposed vaccinees were limited because only 6 or 7 AZD1222 recipients were SARS-CoV-2 seropositive at baseline.

This clonotype originated in an adult who received the AZD1222 COVID-19 vaccine. Recombination connected TRBV7-2 to TRBJ1-4; the D gene is perhaps TRBD1, on 6 matching bases. Sequencing was performed on peripheral blood, taken 28 days after the second AZD1222 dose. The nucleotides are TGTGCCAGCAGCTTAGGGAGGGTAGGGGGAGAAAAACTGTTTTTT. It translates to CASSLGRVGGEKLFF.